The source of this T cell receptor (beta chain) is a study of T cell clonality in common variable immunodeficiency. CDR3 length: 14 amino acids. V lost 2 bases and J lost 2, with 8 bases in between. CDR1 and CDR2 (germline): SNHLY, FYNNEI. The protocol was immunoSEQ multiplex PCR, while the TCRdb copy is restricted to in-frame clones and leaves out a portion. There are fewer than 25,000 clones in the sample, none observed a single time. Whole-study results and caveats: In common variable immunodeficiency, TCR beta chains reportedly carried fewer deletions and N-nucleotide insertions. Patient heterogeneity in the CVID cohort limited correlations between repertoire features and clinical complications. Compared with controls, CVID subjects had fewer shared TCRbeta clones.

This clone was seen a few times. Antigen specificity is unknown. Read sequence stops 3 residues before the CDR3 end, and the germline J gene provides the missing end. This chain connects TRBV2 to TRBJ2-3; unclear D gene. The TCR originated in a human donor with common variable immunodeficiency. Material: peripheral blood mononuclear cells. CDR3 DNA (partial): TGTGCCAGCAGTGAACGCGAGTTCACAGATACG. It codes for CASSEREFTDT. The whole CDR3 protein reads CASSEREFTDTQYF. The full variable domain, completed using reference TRBV2 and TRBJ2-3, is EPEVTQTPSHQVTQMGQEVILRCVPISNHLYFYWYRQILGQKVEFLVSFYNNEISEKSEIFDDQFSVERPDGSNFTLKIRSTKLEDSAMYFCASSEREFTDTQYFGPGTRLTVL.